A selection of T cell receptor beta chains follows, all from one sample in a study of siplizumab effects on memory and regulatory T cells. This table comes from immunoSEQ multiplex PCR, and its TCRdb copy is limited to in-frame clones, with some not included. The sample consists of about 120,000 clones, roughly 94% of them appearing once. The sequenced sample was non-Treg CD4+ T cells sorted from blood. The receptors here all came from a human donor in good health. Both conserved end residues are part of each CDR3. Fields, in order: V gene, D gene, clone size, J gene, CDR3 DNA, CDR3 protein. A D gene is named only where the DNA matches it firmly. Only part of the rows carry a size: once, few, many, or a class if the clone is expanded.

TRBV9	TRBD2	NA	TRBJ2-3	TGTGCCAGCAGCGTACGAGGACTAGCGGGCGATACGCAGTATTTT	CASSVRGLAGDTQYF
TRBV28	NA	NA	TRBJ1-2	TGTGCCAGCGAGCAGTCTCGGGGTGGCTACACCTTC	CASEQSRGGYTF
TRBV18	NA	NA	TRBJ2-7	TGTGCCAGCTCACCCACCGGGAGTCGGGTCGAGCAGTACTTC	CASSPTGSRVEQYF
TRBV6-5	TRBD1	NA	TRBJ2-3	TGTGCCAGTAGACAGGGTCTTACAGATACGCAGTATTTT	CASRQGLTDTQYF
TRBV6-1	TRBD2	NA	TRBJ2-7	TGTGCCAGCAGGACCGGGACTAACTCCTACGAGCAGTACTTC	CASRTGTNSYEQYF
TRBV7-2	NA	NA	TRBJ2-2	TGTGCCAGCTCTCTTTGGCGGGACACCGGGGAGCTGTTTTTT	CASSLWRDTGELFF
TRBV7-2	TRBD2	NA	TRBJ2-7	TGTGCCAGCAGCTCTAGCGGGGGGTCCTACGAGCAGTACTTC	CASSSSGGSYEQYF
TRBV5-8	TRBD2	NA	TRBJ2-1	TGTGCCAGCAGCGGAACCACTAGCGGGAGGGCCAGCTCCTACAATGAGCAGTTCTTC	CASSGTTSGRASSYNEQFF
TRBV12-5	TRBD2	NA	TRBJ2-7	TGTGCTAGTGTTCCAGCGGGGGGGGCGACCTACGAGCAGTACTTC	CASVPAGGATYEQYF
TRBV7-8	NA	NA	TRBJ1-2	TGTGCCAGCAGCCCAAATTCAGGGGCATCGTATGGCTACACCTTC	CASSPNSGASYGYTF
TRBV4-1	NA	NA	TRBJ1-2	TGCGCCAGCAGCCAGGCCGGGAGGACCGCTCCTGGCTACACCTTC	CASSQAGRTAPGYTF
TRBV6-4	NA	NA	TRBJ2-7	TGTGCCAGCAGTGTTCAAGGAGGAGGGATCCACGAGCAGTACTTC	CASSVQGGGIHEQYF
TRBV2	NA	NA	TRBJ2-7	TGTGCCAGCAGGGTTGGGACCCACTACGAGCAGTACTTC	CASRVGTHYEQYF
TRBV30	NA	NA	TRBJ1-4	TGTGCCTGGAGGTGGCAGGGGCGCGAAAAACTGTTTTTT	CAWRWQGREKLFF
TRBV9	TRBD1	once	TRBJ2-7	TGTGCCAGCAGCGTCCGGGACAGGGGGTACGAGCAGTACTTC	CASSVRDRGYEQYF
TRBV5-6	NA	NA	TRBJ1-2	TGTGCCAGCAGCTTCGCGGTAGGAGGCTATGGCTACACCTTC	CASSFAVGGYGYTF
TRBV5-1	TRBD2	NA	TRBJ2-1	TGCGCCAGCAGCTTGTGGGCTAGCGGGAACTACAATGAGCAGTTCTTC	CASSLWASGNYNEQFF
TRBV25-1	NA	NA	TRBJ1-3	TGTGCCAGCAGTGAAGGGTGGGTCCGGTCTGGAAACACCATATATTTT	CASSEGWVRSGNTIYF
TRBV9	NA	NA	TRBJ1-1	TGTGCCAGCAGCTCACACGACAGGAACACTGAAGCTTTCTTT	CASSSHDRNTEAFF
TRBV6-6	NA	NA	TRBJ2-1	TGTGCCAGCAGTCTTCTGGAGGGGAAGCAGTTCTTC	CASSLLEGKQFF
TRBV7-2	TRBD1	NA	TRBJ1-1	TGTGCCAGCAGCCCCATATCGGGACAGAAGAACACTGAAGCTTTCTTT	CASSPISGQKNTEAFF
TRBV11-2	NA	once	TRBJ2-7	TGTGCCAGCAGCTTATACCCCGGTGGGGGGGAGCAGTACTTC	CASSLYPGGGEQYF
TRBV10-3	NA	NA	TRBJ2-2	TGTGCCATCAGTGAGTCATTACTTCTGGGGGGCGCTGGCACCGGGGAGCTGTTTTTT	CAISESLLLGGAGTGELFF
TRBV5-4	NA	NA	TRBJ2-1	TGTGCCAGCAGCTACCCGGGCCGCTTTGAGGATGAGCAGTTCTTC	CASSYPGRFEDEQFF
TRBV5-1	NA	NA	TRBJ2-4	TGCGCCAGCAGCTTGGCCCCAGATCGCATTCAGTACTTC	CASSLAPDRIQYF
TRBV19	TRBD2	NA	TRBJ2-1	TGTGCCAGTAGTATAGCCGGAGCGGGGGCCCCCTACAATGAGCAGTTCTTC	CASSIAGAGAPYNEQFF
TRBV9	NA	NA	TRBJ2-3	TGTGCCAGCAGCGTAGCCCAAGAGCTAGATACGCAGTATTTT	CASSVAQELDTQYF
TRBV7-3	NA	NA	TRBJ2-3	TGTGCCAGCAGCTCATCTAGTACCGCAGATACGCAGTATTTT	CASSSSSTADTQYF
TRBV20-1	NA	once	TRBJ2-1	TGCAGTGCGCGACTGGGCAATGAGCAGTTCTTC	CSARLGNEQFF
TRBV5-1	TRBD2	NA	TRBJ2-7	TGCGCCAGCAGCGCTACTAGCGGGAGTTCGTACGAGCAGTACTTC	CASSATSGSSYEQYF
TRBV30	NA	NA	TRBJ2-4	TGTGCCTGGAGTGTACTGGGTCCCAAAAACATTCAGTACTTC	CAWSVLGPKNIQYF
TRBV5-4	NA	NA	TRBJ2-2	TGTGCCAGCAACCCTTTTGAAGCGAACACCGGGGAGCTGTTTTTT	CASNPFEANTGELFF
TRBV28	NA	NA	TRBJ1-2	TGTGCCAGCAGTATCCCTTGGGGGGTGGGAGGCTACACCTTC	CASSIPWGVGGYTF
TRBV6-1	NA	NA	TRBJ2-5	TGTGCCAGCAGTGATGTTAGCGGCGTGGAGACCCAGTACTTC	CASSDVSGVETQYF
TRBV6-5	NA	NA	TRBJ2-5	TGTGCCAGCAGCACAGGGGAGGTGCCTCGGTGGACCCAGTACTTC	CASSTGEVPRWTQYF
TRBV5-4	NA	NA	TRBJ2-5	TGTGCCAGCAGCTTACAAGTTCAAGAGACCCAGTACTTC	CASSLQVQETQYF
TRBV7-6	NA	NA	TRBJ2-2	TGTGCCAGCAGCGCCCGACAGGCTACGAACACCGGGGAGCTGTTTTTT	CASSARQATNTGELFF
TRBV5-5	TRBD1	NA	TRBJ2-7	TGTGCCAGCAGCTTTGTCCCGAGACAGGGGAGCGAGCAGTACTTC	CASSFVPRQGSEQYF
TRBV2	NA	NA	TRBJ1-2	TGTGCCAGCAGTGATGGCAGGGATTCTGGCTACACCTTC	CASSDGRDSGYTF
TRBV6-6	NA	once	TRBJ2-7	TGTGCCAGTGCAGTTTCGGGACTTCGCTCCTACGAGCAGTACTTC	CASAVSGLRSYEQYF
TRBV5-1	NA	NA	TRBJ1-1	TGCGCCAGCAGCTCCCCCGACGCCACATATGCTTTCTTT	CASSSPDATYAFF
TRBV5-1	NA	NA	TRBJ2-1	TGCGCCAGCAGTTTGGGGGGTACGGTCGACAATGAGCAGTTCTTC	CASSLGGTVDNEQFF
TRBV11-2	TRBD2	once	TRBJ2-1	TGTGCCAGCAGCTTAGCTAGCGGGGCCTACAATGAGCAGTTCTTC	CASSLASGAYNEQFF
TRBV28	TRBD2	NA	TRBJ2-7	TGTGCCAGCAGTTTCGCCAGACTAGCGGGAGCGATCGAGCAGTACTTC	CASSFARLAGAIEQYF
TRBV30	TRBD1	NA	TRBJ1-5	TGTGCCTGGAGTACAGGGGCGGTAGCTCAGCCCCAGCATTTT	CAWSTGAVAQPQHF
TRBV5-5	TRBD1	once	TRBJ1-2	TGTGCCAGCAGCCGGGGACAGGGGGGATCCGACTATGGCTACACCTTC	CASSRGQGGSDYGYTF
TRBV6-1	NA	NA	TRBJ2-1	TGTGCCAGCACCATTGACAGATACAATGAGCAGTTCTTC	CASTIDRYNEQFF
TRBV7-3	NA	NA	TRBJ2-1	TGTGCCAGCAGCTTAAGTAGCGCTGGCTCCTACAATGAGCAGTTCTTC	CASSLSSAGSYNEQFF
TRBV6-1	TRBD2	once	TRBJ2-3	TGTGCCAGCAGCTTAACCCCTAGCGGGAGTGATACGCAGTATTTT	CASSLTPSGSDTQYF
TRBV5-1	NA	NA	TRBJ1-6	TGCGCCAGCAGCTCGGTACAGGGTAATTCACCCCTCCACTTT	CASSSVQGNSPLHF
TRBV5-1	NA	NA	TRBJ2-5	TGCGCCAGCAGCCTTATTGCGGACCCCGGAGAGACCCAGTACTTC	CASSLIADPGETQYF
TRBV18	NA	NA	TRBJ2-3	TGTGCCAGCTCACCGCCGACTGGGTCGGATACGCAGTATTTT	CASSPPTGSDTQYF
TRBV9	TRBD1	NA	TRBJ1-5	TGTGCCAGCAGCGGTGGACAGGGGGCCGGCAATCAGCCCCAGCATTTT	CASSGGQGAGNQPQHF
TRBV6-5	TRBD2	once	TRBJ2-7	TGTGCCAGCAGTTACGCGGTAGCGGGAGCGTCCTACGAGCAGTACTTC	CASSYAVAGASYEQYF
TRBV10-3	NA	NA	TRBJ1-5	TGTGCCATCAGTGACTCTCTGAATAGCAATCAGCCCCAGCATTTT	CAISDSLNSNQPQHF
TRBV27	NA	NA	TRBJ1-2	TGTGCCAGCAGTTTATCGCGGAGACAGGTAGACAATGGCTACACCTTC	CASSLSRRQVDNGYTF
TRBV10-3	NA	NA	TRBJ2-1	TGTGCCATCAGTGAGAGGCAGAAGCGGGCCTACAATGAGCAGTTCTTC	CAISERQKRAYNEQFF
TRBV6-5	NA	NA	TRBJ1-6	TGTGCCAGCAGTTCGGGGCAGAGCTCCTATAATTCACCCCTCCACTTT	CASSSGQSSYNSPLHF
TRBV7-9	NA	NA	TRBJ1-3	TGTGCCAGCCTTTCAGCTTCCTCTGGAAACACCATATATTTT	CASLSASSGNTIYF